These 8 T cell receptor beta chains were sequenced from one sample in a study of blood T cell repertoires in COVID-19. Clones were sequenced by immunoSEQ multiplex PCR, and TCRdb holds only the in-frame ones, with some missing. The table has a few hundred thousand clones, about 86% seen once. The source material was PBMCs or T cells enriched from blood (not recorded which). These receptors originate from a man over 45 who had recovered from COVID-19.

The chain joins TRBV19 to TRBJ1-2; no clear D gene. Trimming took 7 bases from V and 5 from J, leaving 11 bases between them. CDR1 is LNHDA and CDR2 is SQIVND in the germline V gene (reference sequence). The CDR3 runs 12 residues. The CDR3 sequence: CASKSGEYGYTF. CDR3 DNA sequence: TGTGCCAGTAAATCCGGGGAATATGGCTACACCTTC.

CDR3 bases: TGCGCCAGCAGCTCAGACAGGGGGTCAGATACGCAGTATTTT. This codes for CASSSDRGSDTQYF. The chain employs TRBV5-1 and TRBJ2-3; 9 bases fit TRBD1. CDR3 length equals 14 residues. Germline V CDR1 and CDR2: SGHRS, YFSETQ. J was trimmed by 4 bases and V by 3 bases; bases with no gene match: 3.

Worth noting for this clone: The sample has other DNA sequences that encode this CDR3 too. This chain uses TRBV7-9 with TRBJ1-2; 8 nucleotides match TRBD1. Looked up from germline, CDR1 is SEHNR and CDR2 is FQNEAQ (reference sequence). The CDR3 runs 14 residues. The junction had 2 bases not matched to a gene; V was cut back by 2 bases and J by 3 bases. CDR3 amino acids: CASSLNRGDYGYTF. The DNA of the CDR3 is TGTGCCAGCAGCTTAAACAGGGGGGACTATGGCTACACCTTC.

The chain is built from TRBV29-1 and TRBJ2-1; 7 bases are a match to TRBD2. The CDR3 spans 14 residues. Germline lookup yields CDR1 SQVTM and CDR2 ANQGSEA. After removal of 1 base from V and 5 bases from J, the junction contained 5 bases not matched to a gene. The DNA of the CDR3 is TGCAGCGTTGAAGTTAGCGGGTACCACAATGAGCAGTTCTTC. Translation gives CSVEVSGYHNEQFF.

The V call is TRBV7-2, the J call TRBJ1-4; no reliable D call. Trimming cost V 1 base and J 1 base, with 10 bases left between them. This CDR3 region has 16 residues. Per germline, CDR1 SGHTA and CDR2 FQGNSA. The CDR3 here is CASSLGGSVTNEKLFF. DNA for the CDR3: TGTGCCAGCAGCTTAGGAGGTTCAGTAACTAATGAAAAACTGTTTTTT.

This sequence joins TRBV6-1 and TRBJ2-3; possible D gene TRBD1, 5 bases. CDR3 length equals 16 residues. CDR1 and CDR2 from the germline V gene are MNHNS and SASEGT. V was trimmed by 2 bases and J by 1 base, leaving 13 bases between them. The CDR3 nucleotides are TGTGCCAGCAGTGAAACTGCAGGGCTGGGCACAGATACGCAGTATTTT. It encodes CASSETAGLGTDTQYF.

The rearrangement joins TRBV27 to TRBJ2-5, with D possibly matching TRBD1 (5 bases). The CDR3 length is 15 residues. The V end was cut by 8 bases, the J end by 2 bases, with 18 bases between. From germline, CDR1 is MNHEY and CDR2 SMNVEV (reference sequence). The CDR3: CASSRRAGLQETQYF. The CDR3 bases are TGTGCCAGCTCCCGTCGGGCAGGGTTACAAGAGACCCAGTACTTC.

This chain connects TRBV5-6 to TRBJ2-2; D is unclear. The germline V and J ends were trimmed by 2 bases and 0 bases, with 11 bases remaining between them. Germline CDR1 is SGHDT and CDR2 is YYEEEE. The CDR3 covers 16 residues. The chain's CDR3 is CASSFQPLANTGELFF. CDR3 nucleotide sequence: TGTGCCAGCAGCTTCCAACCCCTAGCGAACACCGGGGAGCTGTTTTTT. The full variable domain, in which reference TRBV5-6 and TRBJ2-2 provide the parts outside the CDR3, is DAGVTQSPTHLIKTRGQQVTLRCSPKSGHDTVSWYQQALGQGPQFIFQYYEEEERQRGNFPDRFSGHQFPNYSSELNVNALLLGDSALYLCASSFQPLANTGELFFGEGSRLTVL.